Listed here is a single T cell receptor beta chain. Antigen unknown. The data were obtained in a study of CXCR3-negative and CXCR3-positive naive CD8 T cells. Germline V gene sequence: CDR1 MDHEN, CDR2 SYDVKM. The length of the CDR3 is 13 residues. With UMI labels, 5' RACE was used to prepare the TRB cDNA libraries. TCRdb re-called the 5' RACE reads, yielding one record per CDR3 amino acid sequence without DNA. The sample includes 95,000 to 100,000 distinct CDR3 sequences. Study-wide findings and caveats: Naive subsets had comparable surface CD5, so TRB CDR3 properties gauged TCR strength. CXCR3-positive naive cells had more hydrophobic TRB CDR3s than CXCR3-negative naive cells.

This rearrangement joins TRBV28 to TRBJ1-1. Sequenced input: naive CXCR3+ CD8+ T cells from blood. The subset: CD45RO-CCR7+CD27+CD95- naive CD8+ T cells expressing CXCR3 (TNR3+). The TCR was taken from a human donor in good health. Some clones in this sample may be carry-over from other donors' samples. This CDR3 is CASSSVGNTEAFF.